Reported below is one T cell receptor beta chain. This sample was included in a study of T cells in Graves' hyperthyroidism and ophthalmopathy. There were TCR beta CDR3 regions amplified from RNA transcripts. A first-round RT-PCR of the TCR CDR3 used the HTBI primer set. TCRdb recomputed calls from the multiplex PCR reads with MiXCR, one row per CDR3 protein. The sample holds 110,000 to 150,000 distinct CDR3 sequences; less than 25% are singletons and the top ten take roughly 73%. Diagnosis of hyperthyroidism was new in patients aged 18 to 65, and its duration was under 2 months. Uncontrolled infection, other autoimmune disease, pregnancy or lactation excluded patients. The V gene lost 6 bases and the J gene lost 5 bases, with 17 bases spanning the gap. Germline CDR1 reads LNHDA; CDR2 reads SQIVND (reference sequence). The CDR3 is 14 amino acids.

The chain recombines TRBV19 with TRBJ2-7, with D possibly being TRBD2 (7 bases). The TCR was taken from a woman between 45 and 60 years old with Graves' hyperthyroidism that later progressed to Graves' ophthalmopathy. The source material was blood. The DNA of the CDR3 is TGTGCCAGTAGCCCCCCGGGGGGCGGAAACGAGCAGTACTTC. It yields the protein CASSPPGGGNEQYF.